The TCR beta chain under discussion was sequenced for a study of blood T cell repertoires in COVID-19. Background on the study: PBMCs, B-cell-depleted T cells, or T cells provided the cDNA or gDNA that made up the material.

CDR3 length: 12 residues. V dropped 4 bases and J dropped 5; count of bases not matched to a gene: 0. Germline CDR1 reads LNHDA; CDR2 reads SQIVND (reference sequence). The authors' processing: It was from reference gene primer amplification that nucleated cell counts were estimated. TCRdb's table, derived via immunoSEQ multiplex PCR, lists solely in-frame clones and lacks some. For V, J and clone size, that table is used; D and trimming come from the DNA. The sample has about 160,000 clones, 90% to 95% seen once. The source is a woman aged 45 to 65 with acute or convalescent COVID-19. Specimen: peripheral blood. The rearrangement joins TRBV19 to TRBJ1-2, with 8 bases aligning to TRBD1. CDR3: CASSRQGYGYTF. The CDR3 DNA reads TGTGCCAGTAGTAGACAGGGGTATGGCTACACCTTC. Complete variable domain (other parts from reference TRBV19 and TRBJ1-2): DGGITQSPKYLFRKEGQNVTLSCEQNLNHDAMYWYRQDPGQGLRLIYYSQIVNDFQKGDIAEGYSVSREKKESFPLTVTSAQKNPTAFYLCASSRQGYGYTFGSGTRLTVV.